A selection of T cell receptor beta chains follows, all from one sample in a study of T cells in localized non-small cell lung cancer. Only in-frame clones appear in the TCRdb table, and some are missing; sequencing was by immunoSEQ multiplex PCR. The repertoire holds roughly 40,000 clones, around 84% seen once, with around 3.7% in the top ten. The specimen was peripheral blood, collected before any cancer treatment. The receptors were gathered from a man aged 18 to 49 with stage I lung adenocarcinoma. CDR3s include the opening cysteine and the closing phenylalanine or tryptophan. Each record gives: J gene, D gene, clone size, V gene, CDR3 protein, CDR3 DNA. The D gene is left open where the match is weak. Some rows have no size entry. The others give once, few or many, or a class for an expanded clone.

>TRBJ1-2|-|-|TRBV28
CASTGTNYGYTF
TGTGCCAGCACAGGGACCAACTATGGCTACACCTTC
>TRBJ2-6|-|-|TRBV7-2
CASSATVSGANVLTF
TGTGCCAGCAGTGCGACCGTCTCTGGGGCCAACGTCCTGACTTTC
>TRBJ1-4|-|-|TRBV19
CASSLRGNPGGDEKLFF
TGTGCCAGTAGTCTCCGAGGAAACCCGGGCGGCGATGAAAAACTGTTTTTT
>TRBJ2-2|-|-|TRBV9
CASSVVDGNTGELFF
TGTGCCAGCAGCGTAGTCGACGGGAACACCGGGGAGCTGTTTTTT
>TRBJ1-5|-|-|TRBV19
CASKPGTERNQPQHF
TGTGCCAGCAAGCCCGGGACTGAGAGGAATCAGCCCCAGCATTTT
>TRBJ1-1|-|few|TRBV19
CASRAGTEAFF
TGTGCCAGTCGTGCGGGGACTGAAGCTTTCTTT
>TRBJ1-2|TRBD1|-|TRBV6-5
CASSPLGTANYGYTF
TGTGCCAGCAGCCCCCTTGGGACAGCGAACTATGGCTACACCTTC
>TRBJ2-2|-|-|TRBV5-1
CASSLDPNINTGELFF
TGCGCCAGCAGCTTGGACCCAAATATCAACACCGGGGAGCTGTTTTTT
>TRBJ2-3|TRBD2|-|TRBV30
CAWSVGGGGDTQYF
TGTGCCTGGAGTGTAGGCGGGGGTGGAGATACGCAGTATTTT
>TRBJ1-2|-|-|TRBV2
CATPDRPNYGYTF
TGTGCCACTCCGGACAGACCTAACTATGGCTACACCTTC
>TRBJ2-1|-|-|TRBV14
CASSQWLEQFF
TGTGCCAGCAGCCAGTGGCTTGAGCAGTTCTTC
>TRBJ1-5|-|-|TRBV25-1
CASSAVYEPQHF
TGTGCCAGCAGCGCGGTATACGAGCCCCAGCATTTT
>TRBJ2-5|-|few|TRBV15
CATSSREYQETQYF
TGTGCCACCAGCAGCAGGGAGTACCAAGAGACCCAGTACTTC
>TRBJ1-1|-|-|TRBV7-9
CASSLFRQMNTEAFF
TGTGCCAGCAGCTTATTCAGACAGATGAACACTGAAGCTTTCTTT
>TRBJ2-1|-|-|TRBV28
CASSLQGRRANNEQFF
TGTGCCAGCAGTTTACAGGGGCGCAGGGCCAACAATGAGCAGTTCTTC
>TRBJ1-2|-|-|TRBV6-4
CASSDPSGSSAVNYGYTF
TGTGCCAGCAGTGACCCCAGCGGATCATCGGCCGTTAACTATGGCTACACCTTC
>TRBJ2-3|-|-|TRBV6-1
CASSGWPTDTQYF
TGTGCCAGCAGTGGGTGGCCCACAGATACGCAGTATTTT
>TRBJ1-2|TRBD1|few|TRBV7-2
CASSRGQGEVGYTF
TGTGCCAGCAGCCGGGGACAGGGTGAGGTCGGCTACACCTTC
>TRBJ1-2|-|-|TRBV5-1
CASSLEDSPRDGYTF
TGCGCCAGCAGCTTGGAGGACAGCCCAAGGGATGGCTACACCTTC
>TRBJ1-2|-|-|TRBV6-5
CATFDRAYYGYTF
TGTGCCACATTCGACAGAGCTTACTATGGCTACACCTTC
>TRBJ2-1|-|few|TRBV5-3
CARSLTGPNEQFF
TGTGCCAGAAGCTTGACCGGCCCCAATGAGCAGTTCTTC
>TRBJ2-7|-|-|TRBV18
CASSPGQSYEQYF
TGTGCCAGCTCACCTGGGCAGTCCTACGAGCAGTACTTC
>TRBJ1-2|-|-|TRBV6-5
CASRGALGYGYTF
TGTGCCAGCAGGGGGGCCCTAGGCTATGGCTACACCTTC
>TRBJ1-2|-|-|TRBV29-1
CSVGAGPNYGYTF
TGCAGCGTTGGGGCAGGACCTAACTATGGCTACACCTTC
>TRBJ1-4|-|-|TRBV28
CASTGSVATNEKLFF
TGTGCCAGCACGGGATCCGTTGCAACTAATGAAAAACTGTTTTTT
>TRBJ1-6|TRBD1|-|TRBV4-1
CASSQQGGRNSPLHF
TGCGCCAGCAGCCAGCAGGGGGGGAGGAATTCACCCCTCCACTTT
>TRBJ2-7|-|-|TRBV6-5
CASRDPRSYEQYF
TGTGCCAGCAGGGACCCAAGATCCTACGAGCAGTACTTC
>TRBJ2-1|-|-|TRBV28
CASSLSPKGGNEQFF
TGTGCCAGCAGTTTATCACCGAAGGGCGGCAATGAGCAGTTCTTC
>TRBJ1-1|-|once|TRBV30
CASRVWTVNTEAFF
TGTGCCTCTAGGGTATGGACGGTGAACACTGAAGCTTTCTTT
>TRBJ1-5|TRBD1|-|TRBV6-1
CASSEDVQGGRQPQHF
TGTGCCAGCAGTGAAGATGTCCAGGGGGGAAGACAGCCCCAGCATTTT
>TRBJ2-5|-|-|TRBV6-6
CASSSALMSQETQYF
TGTGCCAGCAGTTCCGCCCTCATGAGCCAAGAGACCCAGTACTTC
>TRBJ2-1|TRBD2|-|TRBV5-1
CASIGGGANEQFF
TGCGCCAGCATCGGCGGGGGGGCCAATGAGCAGTTCTTC
>TRBJ1-1|-|once|TRBV9
CASSVEGRGGSEAFF
TGTGCCAGCAGCGTAGAAGGTAGAGGGGGGTCTGAAGCTTTCTTT
>TRBJ1-1|-|few|TRBV29-1
CSYSEGGVNTEAFF
TGCAGCTATTCCGAGGGGGGTGTAAACACTGAAGCTTTCTTT
>TRBJ2-7|-|few|TRBV7-2
CASSQYYEQYF
TGTGCCAGCAGCCAGTACTACGAGCAGTACTTC
>TRBJ2-5|TRBD1|-|TRBV4-1
CASSQNRGEETQYF
TGCGCCAGCAGCCAAAACAGGGGAGAGGAGACCCAGTACTTC
>TRBJ1-2|TRBD1|-|TRBV6-5
CASSQSGGSNYGYTF
TGTGCCAGCAGCCAGTCAGGGGGAAGTAACTATGGCTACACCTTC
>TRBJ2-7|-|-|TRBV28
CASSLTGVRGYEQYF
TGTGCCAGCAGTTTAACTGGGGTTAGGGGCTACGAGCAGTACTTC
>TRBJ1-2|-|-|TRBV6-5
CASSYLGGSYGYTF
TGTGCCAGCAGTTACCTGGGGGGGAGCTATGGCTACACCTTC
>TRBJ2-6|-|once|TRBV5-4
CASSLAPTPLASGANVLTF
TGTGCCAGCAGCTTGGCCCCTACACCACTCGCCTCTGGGGCCAACGTCCTGACTTTC
>TRBJ1-1|TRBD1|-|TRBV6-5
CASSSGTGGVTEAFF
TGTGCCAGCAGTTCCGGGACAGGGGGTGTGACTGAAGCTTTCTTT
>TRBJ2-7|-|-|TRBV6-5
CASSTSAGRSYEQYF
TGTGCCAGCAGTACTTCTGCGGGGAGATCCTACGAGCAGTACTTC
>TRBJ1-2|-|-|TRBV19
CASSTLRRGDGYTF
TGTGCCAGTAGTACCCTGAGGAGGGGAGATGGCTACACCTTC
>TRBJ2-7|TRBD1|few|TRBV29-1
CSVETTRVQGVTYEQYF
TGCAGCGTTGAAACGACGCGGGTACAGGGGGTAACCTACGAGCAGTACTTC
>TRBJ1-2|-|-|TRBV28
CCARSGEDYGYTF
TGCTGCGCTCGATCGGGAGAAGACTATGGCTACACCTTC
>TRBJ2-7|TRBD2|-|TRBV27
CASSLGLAGGEQYF
TGTGCCAGCAGTTTAGGACTAGCGGGAGGCGAGCAGTACTTC
>TRBJ1-5|-|-|TRBV6-1
CASSEALFNQPQHF
TGTGCCAGCAGTGAAGCCCTCTTCAATCAGCCCCAGCATTTT
>TRBJ2-3|-|-|TRBV6-1
CASRGGTGPDTQYF
TGTGCCAGCAGGGGGGGAACAGGGCCAGATACGCAGTATTTT
>TRBJ2-6|-|-|TRBV4-3
CASSPGRSSGANVLTF
TGCGCCAGCAGCCCGGGCCGTTCCTCTGGGGCCAACGTCCTGACTTTC
>TRBJ1-3|-|-|TRBV6-6
CASSPGSSGNTIYF
TGTGCCAGCAGTCCAGGGAGTTCTGGAAACACCATATATTTT
>TRBJ2-1|-|-|TRBV4-3
CASSQDGGGDYNEQFF
TGCGCCAGCAGCCAAGATGGCGGGGGCGACTACAATGAGCAGTTCTTC
>TRBJ1-1|-|-|TRBV10-3
CAISEGTANTEAFF
TGTGCCATCAGTGAGGGCACAGCGAACACTGAAGCTTTCTTT
>TRBJ1-4|-|-|TRBV6-6
CASSYSGGGEKLFF
TGTGCCAGCAGTTACTCCGGCGGGGGGGAAAAACTGTTTTTT